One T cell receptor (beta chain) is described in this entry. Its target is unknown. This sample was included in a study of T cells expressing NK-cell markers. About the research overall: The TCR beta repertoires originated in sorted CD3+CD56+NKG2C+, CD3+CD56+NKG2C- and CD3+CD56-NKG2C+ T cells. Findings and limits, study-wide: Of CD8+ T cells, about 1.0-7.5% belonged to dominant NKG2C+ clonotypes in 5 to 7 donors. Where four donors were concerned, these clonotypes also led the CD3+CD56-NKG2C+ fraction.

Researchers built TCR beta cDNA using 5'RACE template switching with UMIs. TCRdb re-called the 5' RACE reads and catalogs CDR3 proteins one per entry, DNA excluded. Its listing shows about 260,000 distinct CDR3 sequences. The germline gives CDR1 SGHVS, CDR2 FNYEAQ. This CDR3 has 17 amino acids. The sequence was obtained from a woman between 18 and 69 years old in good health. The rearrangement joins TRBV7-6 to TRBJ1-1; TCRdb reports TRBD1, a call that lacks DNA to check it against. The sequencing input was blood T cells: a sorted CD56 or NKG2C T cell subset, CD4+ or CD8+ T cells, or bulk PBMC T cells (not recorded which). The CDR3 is CASSLGRRSRGNTEAFF.